This TCR beta chain was captured by sequencing in a study of shared clonotypes between healthy human individuals. Overall study findings and caveats: The expectation was that sequencing depth would affect clonotype sharing among donors. Donors were few, which limited the genetic and exposure-history diversity represented.

About this clone itself: Its antigen is undetermined.

TCRdb keeps only in-frame clones here, not all; method: immunoSEQ multiplex PCR. This table has 550,000 to 850,000 clones, approximately 74% appearing once. This sequence was found in a woman aged 25-40 years in good health. The source material was memory CD4+ T cells sorted from blood. Regarding subset: CD45RA-negative fraction.

The CDR3: CASSLSRDIPGNGYTF. CDR3 nucleotides: TGTGCCAGCAGTTTATCCCGGGACATACCCGGGAATGGCTACACCTTC. The rearrangement links TRBV6-6 to TRBJ1-2; possibly TRBD1 for D (6 bases). Germline CDR1 is MNHNY and CDR2 is SVGAGI (reference sequence). The V gene lost 4 bases and the J gene lost 6 bases, with 21 bases spanning the gap. The length of the CDR3 is 16 residues.